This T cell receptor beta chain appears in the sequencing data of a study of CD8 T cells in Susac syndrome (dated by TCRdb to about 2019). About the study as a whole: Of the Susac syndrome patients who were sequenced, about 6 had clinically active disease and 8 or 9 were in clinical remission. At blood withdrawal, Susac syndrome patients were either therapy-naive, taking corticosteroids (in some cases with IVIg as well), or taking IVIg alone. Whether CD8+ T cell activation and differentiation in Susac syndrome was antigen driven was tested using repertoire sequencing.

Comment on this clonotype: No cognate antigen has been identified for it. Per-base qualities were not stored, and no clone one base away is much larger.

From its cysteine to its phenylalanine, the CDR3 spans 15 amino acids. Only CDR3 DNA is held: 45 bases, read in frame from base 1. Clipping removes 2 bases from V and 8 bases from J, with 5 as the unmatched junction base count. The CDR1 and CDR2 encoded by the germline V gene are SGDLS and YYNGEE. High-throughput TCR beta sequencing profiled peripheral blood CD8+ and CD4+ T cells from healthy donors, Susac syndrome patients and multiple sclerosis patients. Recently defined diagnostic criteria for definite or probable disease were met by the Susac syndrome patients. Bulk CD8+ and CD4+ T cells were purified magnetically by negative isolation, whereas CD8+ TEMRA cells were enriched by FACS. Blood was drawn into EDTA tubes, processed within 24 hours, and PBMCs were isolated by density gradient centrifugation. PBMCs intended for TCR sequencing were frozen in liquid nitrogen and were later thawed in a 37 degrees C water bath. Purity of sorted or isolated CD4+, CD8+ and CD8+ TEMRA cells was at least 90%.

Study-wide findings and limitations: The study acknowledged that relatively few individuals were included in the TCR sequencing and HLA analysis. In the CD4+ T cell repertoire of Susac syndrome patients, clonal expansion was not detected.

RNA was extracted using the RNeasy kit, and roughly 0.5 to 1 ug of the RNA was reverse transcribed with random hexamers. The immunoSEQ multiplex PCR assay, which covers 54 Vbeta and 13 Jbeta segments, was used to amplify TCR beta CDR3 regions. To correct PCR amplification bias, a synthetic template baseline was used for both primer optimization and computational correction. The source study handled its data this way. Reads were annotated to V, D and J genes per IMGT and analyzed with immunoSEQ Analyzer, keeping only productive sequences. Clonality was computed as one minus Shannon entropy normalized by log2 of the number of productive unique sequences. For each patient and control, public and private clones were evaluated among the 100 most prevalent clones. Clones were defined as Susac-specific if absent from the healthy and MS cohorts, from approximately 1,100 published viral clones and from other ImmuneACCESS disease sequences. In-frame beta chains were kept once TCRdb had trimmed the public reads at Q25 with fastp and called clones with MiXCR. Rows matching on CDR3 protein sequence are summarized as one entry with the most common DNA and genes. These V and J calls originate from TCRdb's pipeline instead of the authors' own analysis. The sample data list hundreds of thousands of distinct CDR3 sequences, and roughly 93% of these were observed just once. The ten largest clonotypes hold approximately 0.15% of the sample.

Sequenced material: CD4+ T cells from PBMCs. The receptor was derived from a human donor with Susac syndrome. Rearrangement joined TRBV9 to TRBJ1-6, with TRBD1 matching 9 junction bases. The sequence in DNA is TGTGCCAGCAGCGTCGGGTGGGACAGGGATTCACCCCTCCACTTT. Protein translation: CASSVGWDRDSPLHF. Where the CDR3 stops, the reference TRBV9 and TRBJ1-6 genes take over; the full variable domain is DSGVTQTPKHLITATGQRVTLRCSPRSGDLSVYWYQQSLDQGLQFLIQYYNGEERAKGNILERFSAQQFPDLHSELNLSSLELGDSALYFCASSVGWDRDSPLHFGNGTRLTVT.